Below, 8 T cell receptor beta chains from the same sample are listed, as sequenced in a study of blood T cell repertoires in COVID-19. Assay used: immunoSEQ multiplex PCR; TCRdb lists only in-frame clones, some missing. The repertoire holds 140,000 to 150,000 clones, with about nine tenths as singletons. The specimen sequenced was peripheral blood. These receptors all stem from a human donor in a cohort sampled during active COVID-19.

The gene calls are TRBV28 and TRBJ2-5, with a weak D call TRBD2 (6 bases). The V and J ends lost 4 bases and 0 bases respectively, with 12 bases between them. Germline values: CDR1 MDHEN, CDR2 SYDVKM. The CDR3 runs to 15 residues. For the CDR3, the DNA is TGTGCCAGCAGTTCTCTAGCGACTTACCAAGAGACCCAGTACTTC. This codes for CASSSLATYQETQYF. The complete variable domain, with remaining parts taken from reference TRBV28 and TRBJ2-5, reads DVKVTQSSRYLVKRTGEKVFLECVQDMDHENMFWYRQDPGLGLRLIYFSYDVKMKEKGDIPEGYSVSREKKERFSLILESASTNQTSMYLCASSSLATYQETQYFGPGTRLLVL.

This chain connects TRBV29-1 to TRBJ2-7, with 11 bases fitting TRBD1. With V trimmed by 6 bases and J by 4 bases, 5 bases remained unmatched. The CDR3 is 13 residues long. Looked up from germline, CDR1 is SQVTM and CDR2 is ANQGSEA. For the CDR3, the DNA is TGCAGCGTGAGGACAGGGGGCGAATACGAGCAGTACTTC. Its protein product is CSVRTGGEYEQYF.

The chain couples TRBV7-3 to TRBJ2-3, with 8 bases matching TRBD1. V shed 4 bases, J shed 9 bases, and the junction held 9 bases outside the gene matches. Germline V gene sequence: CDR1 SGHTA, CDR2 FQGTGA. CDR3 length: 14 amino acids. The CDR3 coding sequence is TGTGCCAGCAGCTCTGACAGGGGAAGAGGCACGCAGTATTTT. This translates into CASSSDRGRGTQYF.

This rearrangement joins TRBV6-5 to TRBJ2-3; TRBD2 matches 11 bases. Trimming removed 5 bases from V and 6 bases from J; junction bases left unmatched: 7. This CDR3 contains 15 residues. CDR1 MNHEY and CDR2 SVGAGI come from the germline V gene. CDR3 in DNA: TGTGCCAGCAGTAGGGGACTAGCGGTCCGGGATACGCAGTATTTT. It specifies CASSRGLAVRDTQYF.

V gene TRBV7-2 combines with J gene TRBJ2-7, with 7 bases matching TRBD2. Germline loops: CDR1 SGHTA, CDR2 FQGNSA. The CDR3 length is 14 residues. V gave up 6 bases and J gave up 7 bases; unmatched junction bases: 12. This CDR3 is CASSPGTTIGEQYF. CDR3 coding DNA: TGTGCCAGCAGTCCTGGGACTACCATCGGGGAGCAGTACTTC. Full variable domain (outside the CDR3, taken from reference TRBV7-2 and TRBJ2-7): GAGVSQSPSNKVTEKGKDVELRCDPISGHTALYWYRQSLGQGLEFLIYFQGNSAPDKSGLPSDRFSAERTGGSVSTLTIQRTQQEDSAVYLCASSPGTTIGEQYFGPGTRLTVT.

The chain joins TRBV7-3 to TRBJ1-1; D gene uncertain. The germline CDR1 and CDR2 sequences are SGHTA and FQGTGA. V was cut by 5 bases and J by 1 base, with 5 bases left in between. This CDR3 spans 12 amino acids. The CDR3 DNA sequence: TGTGCCAGCAGCGAGGGGAACACTGAAGCTTTCTTT. It translates to CASSEGNTEAFF.

The gene calls are TRBV29-1 and TRBJ2-7; tentatively, D is TRBD2 (6 bases). The CDR3 has 11 amino acids. Germline V CDR1 and CDR2: SQVTM, ANQGSEA. This chain's CDR3 is CSGTVAYEQYF. The CDR3 bases are TGCAGTGGGACTGTAGCCTACGAGCAGTACTTC.

This clone was detected once. The chain links TRBV29-1 to TRBJ2-1, with 7 bases aligning to TRBD1. The V segment lost 6 bases and the J segment 4 bases; nucleotides outside the gene matches: 12. The germline CDR1 and CDR2 sequences are SQVTM and ANQGSEA. The CDR3 sequence is 15 residues long. This chain's CDR3 is CSVRSGTAKYNEQFF. CDR3 coding DNA: TGCAGCGTCCGCTCAGGGACAGCGAAGTACAATGAGCAGTTCTTC.